The 8 T cell receptor beta chains given below trace back to one sample, sequenced in a study of blood T cell repertoires in COVID-19. Data came from immunoSEQ multiplex PCR; TCRdb stores just in-frame clones and leaves some out. The sample contains 45,000 to 50,000 clones, around 89% of which appear only once. Material for sequencing was peripheral blood. These receptors were taken from a man in his fifties with active COVID-19.

Points on this clone: One end of the junction is discordant with germline, which a read error may explain. The chain is built from TRBV7-7 and TRBJ2-3, with 11 nucleotides matching TRBD2. The CDR3 spans 14 residues. The germline V gene encodes CDR1 SSHAT and CDR2 FNYEAQ (reference sequence). CDR3 in DNA: TGTGCTAGCAGCTTAGCGGGGGGGACAGATACGCAGTATTTT. This gives the protein CASSLAGGTDTQYF.

CDR3: CASSLKTGGNEKLFF. As DNA, the CDR3 is TGTGCCAGCAGCTTGAAAACAGGGGGTAATGAAAAACTGTTTTTT. The chain carries TRBV5-6 and TRBJ1-4, with 8 bases fitting TRBD1. Looked up from germline, CDR1 is SGHDT and CDR2 is YYEEEE. V dropped 1 base and J dropped 4; count of bases not matched to a gene: 3. This CDR3 has 15 residues. Full variable domain (missing parts from reference TRBV5-6 and TRBJ1-4): DAGVTQSPTHLIKTRGQQVTLRCSPKSGHDTVSWYQQALGQGPQFIFQYYEEEERQRGNFPDRFSGHQFPNYSSELNVNALLLGDSALYLCASSLKTGGNEKLFFGSGTQLSVL.

This clone was recorded once. The chain employs TRBV5-1 and TRBJ2-3; 14 nucleotides align to TRBD2. CDR1 and CDR2 (germline): SGHRS, YFSETQ. Trimming cost V 5 bases and J 4 bases; bases outside gene matches: 12. The CDR3 has 18 residues. CDR3 sequence: CASSRTLTSGRAADTQYF. The CDR3 DNA reads TGCGCCAGCAGTCGGACCTTGACTAGCGGGAGGGCCGCAGATACGCAGTATTTT. The full variable domain, its missing parts supplied by reference TRBV5-1 and TRBJ2-3, is KAGVTQTPRYLIKTRGQQVTLSCSPISGHRSVSWYQQTPGQGLQFLFEYFSETQRNKGNFPGRFSGRQFSNSRSEMNVSTLELGDSALYLCASSRTLTSGRAADTQYFGPGTRLTVL.

This clone came up a few times. The chain's CDR3 is CASSQDSTRDRVYGTQYF. The CDR3 region has the DNA TGCGCCAGCAGCCAAGATTCAACCCGGGACAGGGTGTACGGTACGCAGTATTTT. J is TRBJ2-3 and V is TRBV4-1; 9 bases match TRBD1. J was trimmed by 8 bases and V by 0 bases; bases with no gene match: 15. CDR1 and CDR2 (germline): MGHRA, YSYEKL. The CDR3 consists of 18 residues.

The rearrangement joins TRBV6-5 to TRBJ1-1; weak D call: TRBD1 (6 bases). Germline lookup yields CDR1 MNHEY and CDR2 SVGAGI. The ends were cut back, 5 bases at V and 7 bases at J, with 14 bases in the middle. There are 13 residues in the CDR3. The CDR3, as DNA: TGTGCCAGCAGTCCCATACAGGGCAGTGAAGCTTTCTTT. This gives the protein CASSPIQGSEAFF.

The rearrangement uses TRBV5-1 and TRBJ2-7; 10 bases map to TRBD1. This CDR3 is built from 16 residues. Germline trimming cut 5 bases from V and 1 base from J; bases unmatched to any gene: 9. Germline-derived CDR1 and CDR2 are SGHRS and YFSETQ. The chain's CDR3 is CASSYYPGQGSYEQYF. The CDR3 bases are TGCGCCAGCAGTTATTATCCGGGACAGGGGTCCTACGAGCAGTACTTC.

The gene calls are TRBV4-1 and TRBJ2-4; 13 bases line up with TRBD2. Unmatched junction bases numbered 10, after V lost 5 bases and J lost 0 bases. Looked up from germline, CDR1 is MGHRA and CDR2 is YSYEKL. The CDR3 loop spans 19 amino acids. In DNA, the CDR3 is TGCGCCAGCAGCACCCGACTAGCGGGAGGACTACTAGCCAAAAACATTCAGTACTTC. This gives the protein CASSTRLAGGLLAKNIQYF.

The V gene is TRBV4-2, the J gene TRBJ2-3; TRBD2 matches 7 bases. J was trimmed by 2 bases and V by 5 bases; bases with no gene match: 7. The CDR3 extends over 15 amino acids. The V gene's germline CDR1 is LGHNA and CDR2 YNFKEQ. The CDR3 is CASSTGLADTDTQYF. In DNA form, the CDR3 reads TGTGCCAGCAGCACCGGGCTAGCGGACACAGATACGCAGTATTTT.